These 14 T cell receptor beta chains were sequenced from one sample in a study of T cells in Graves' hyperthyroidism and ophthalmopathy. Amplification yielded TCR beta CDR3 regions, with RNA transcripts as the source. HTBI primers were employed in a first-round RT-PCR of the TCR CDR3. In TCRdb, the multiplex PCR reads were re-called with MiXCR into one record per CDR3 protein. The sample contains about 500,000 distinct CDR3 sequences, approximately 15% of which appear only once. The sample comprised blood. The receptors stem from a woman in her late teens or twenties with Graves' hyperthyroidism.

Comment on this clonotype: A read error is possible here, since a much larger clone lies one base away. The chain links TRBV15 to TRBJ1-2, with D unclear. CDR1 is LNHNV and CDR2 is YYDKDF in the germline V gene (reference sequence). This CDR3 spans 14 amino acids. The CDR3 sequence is CATSRVVGNYGYAF. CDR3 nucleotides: TGTGCCACCAGCAGGGTCGTGGGGAACTATGGCTACGCCTTC.

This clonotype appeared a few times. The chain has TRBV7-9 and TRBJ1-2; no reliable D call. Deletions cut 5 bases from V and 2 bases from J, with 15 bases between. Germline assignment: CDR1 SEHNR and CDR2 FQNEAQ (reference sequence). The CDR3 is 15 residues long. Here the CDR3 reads CASSETGRKNYGYTF. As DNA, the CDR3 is TGTGCCAGCAGCGAGACCGGGAGAAAAAACTATGGCTACACCTTC.

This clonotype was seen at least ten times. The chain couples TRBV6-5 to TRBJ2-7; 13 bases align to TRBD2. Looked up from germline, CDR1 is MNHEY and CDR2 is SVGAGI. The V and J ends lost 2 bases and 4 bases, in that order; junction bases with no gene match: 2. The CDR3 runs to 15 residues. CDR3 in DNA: TGTGCCAGCAGTTACCCGGGACTAGCGGGATACGAGCAGTACTTC. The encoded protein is CASSYPGLAGYEQYF.

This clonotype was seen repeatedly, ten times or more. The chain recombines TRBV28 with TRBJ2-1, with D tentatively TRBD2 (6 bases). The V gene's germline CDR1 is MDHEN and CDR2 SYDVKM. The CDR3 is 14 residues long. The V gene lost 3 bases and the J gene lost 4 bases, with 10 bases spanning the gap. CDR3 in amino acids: CASSFDGTYNEQFF. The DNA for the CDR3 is TGTGCCAGCAGTTTCGACGGGACTTACAATGAGCAGTTCTTC.

The CDR3 region is CASSPGTSGGRQTQYF. Here the CDR3 DNA reads TGTGCCAGCAGCCCCGGGACTAGCGGGGGCCGGCAGACCCAGTACTTC. V and J are TRBV7-2 and TRBJ2-5, with TRBD2 matching over 14 bases. Trimming cost V 5 bases and J 6 bases; bases outside gene matches: 8. The CDR3 is made up of 16 amino acids. Germline CDR1 is SGHTA and CDR2 is FQGNSA.

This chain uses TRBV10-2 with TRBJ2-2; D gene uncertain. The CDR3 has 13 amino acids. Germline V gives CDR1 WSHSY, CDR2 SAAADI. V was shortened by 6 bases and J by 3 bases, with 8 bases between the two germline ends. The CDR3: CASRDGHTGELFF. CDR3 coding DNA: TGCGCCAGCAGGGACGGGCACACCGGGGAGCTGTTTTTT.

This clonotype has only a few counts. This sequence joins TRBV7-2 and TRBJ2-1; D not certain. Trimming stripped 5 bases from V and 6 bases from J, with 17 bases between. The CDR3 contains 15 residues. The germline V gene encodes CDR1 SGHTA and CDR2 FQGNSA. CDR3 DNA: TGTGCCAGCAGCCGAAAAGGGAACACCCTCAATGAGCAGTTCTTC. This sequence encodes CASSRKGNTLNEQFF.

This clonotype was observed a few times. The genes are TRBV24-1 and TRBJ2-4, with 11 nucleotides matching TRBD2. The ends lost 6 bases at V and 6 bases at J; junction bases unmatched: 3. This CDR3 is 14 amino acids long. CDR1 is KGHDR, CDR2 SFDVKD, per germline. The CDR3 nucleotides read TGTGCCACCAGTACTAGCGGGAGCGGAAACATTCAGTACTTC. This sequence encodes CATSTSGSGNIQYF.

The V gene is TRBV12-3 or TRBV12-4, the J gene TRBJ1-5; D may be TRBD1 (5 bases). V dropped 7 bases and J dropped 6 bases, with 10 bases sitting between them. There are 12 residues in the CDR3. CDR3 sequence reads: CASTQGSQPQHF. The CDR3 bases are TGTGCCAGCACTCAGGGCAGTCAGCCCCAGCATTTT.

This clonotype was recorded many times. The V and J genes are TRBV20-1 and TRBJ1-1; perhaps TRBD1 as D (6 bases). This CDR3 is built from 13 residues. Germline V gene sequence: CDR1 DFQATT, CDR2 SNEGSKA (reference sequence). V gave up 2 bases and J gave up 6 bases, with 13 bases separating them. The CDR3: CSARTGRRPEAFF. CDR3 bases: TGCAGTGCTAGAACAGGGCGGAGGCCTGAAGCTTTCTTT.

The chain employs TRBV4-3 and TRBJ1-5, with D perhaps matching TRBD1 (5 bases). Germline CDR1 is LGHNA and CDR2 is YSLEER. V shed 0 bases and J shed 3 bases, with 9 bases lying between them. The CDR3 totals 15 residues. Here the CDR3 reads CASSQDSGNNQPQHF. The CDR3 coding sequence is TGCGCCAGCAGCCAAGATTCAGGGAACAATCAGCCCCAGCATTTT.

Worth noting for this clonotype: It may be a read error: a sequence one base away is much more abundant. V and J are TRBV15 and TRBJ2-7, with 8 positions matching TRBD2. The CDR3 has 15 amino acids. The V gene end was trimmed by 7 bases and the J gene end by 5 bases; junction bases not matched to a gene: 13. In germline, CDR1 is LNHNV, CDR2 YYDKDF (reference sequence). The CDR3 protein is CATNRRLARVHEQYF. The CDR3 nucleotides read TGTGCCACCAACCGGAGACTAGCGAGAGTCCACGAGCAGTACTTC. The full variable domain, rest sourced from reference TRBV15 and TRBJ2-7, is DAMVIQNPRYQVTQFGKPVTLSCSQTLNHNVMYWYQQKSSQAPKLLFHYYDKDFNNEADTPDNFQSRRPNTSFCFLDIRSPGLGDTAMYLCATNRRLARVHEQYFGPGTRLTVT.

The CDR3 region is CASSPGWAGLAKNIQYF. The CDR3 coding sequence is TGTGCCAGCAGCCCCGGCTGGGCGGGTCTAGCCAAAAACATTCAGTACTTC. The chain has TRBV28 and TRBJ2-4; a possible D gene is TRBD2 (5 bases). Trimming cost V 6 bases and J 0 bases, with 18 bases left between them. Germline loops: CDR1 MDHEN, CDR2 SYDVKM. There are 17 residues in the CDR3.

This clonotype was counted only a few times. This CDR3 reads CAINALSHGYTF. The CDR3 DNA reads as TGTGCCATCAACGCTTTGTCCCATGGCTACACCTTC. The chain carries TRBV10-3 and TRBJ1-2; D uncertain. The CDR3 is 12 residues long. Trimming took off 7 bases at V and 6 bases at J, with 12 bases between the two ends. CDR1 is ENHRY and CDR2 is SYGVKD in the germline V gene.